These T cell receptor beta chains were read from a single sample in a study of cytomegalovirus exposure and HLA in healthy donors. Data came from immunoSEQ multiplex PCR; TCRdb stores just in-frame clones and leaves some out. Seen here are around 190,000 clones, roughly 85% observed once, and the top ten hold 4.4%. The specimen sequenced was PBMCs. These receptors came from a young woman in good health and CMV-seropositive. CDR3s include the opening cysteine and the closing phenylalanine or tryptophan. The order of the fields is J gene, V gene, CDR3 length, clone size, D gene, CDR3 protein, CDR3 DNA. A D gene is named only where the DNA matches it firmly. Clone size, where shown, is once, few, many, or a class for clones that have expanded.

j_call: TRBJ2-7
v_call: TRBV5-8
cdr3_length: 12
clone_size: .
d_call: .
cdr3_aa: CASSRRGHEQYF
cdr3_nt: TGTGCCAGCAGTCGCAGGGGCCACGAGCAGTACTTC

j_call: TRBJ2-5
v_call: TRBV4-1
cdr3_length: 18
clone_size: .
d_call: TRBD2
cdr3_aa: CASSQARGTSGRNETQYF
cdr3_nt: TGCGCCAGCAGCCAAGCCCGCGGGACTAGCGGGAGAAATGAGACCCAGTACTTC

j_call: TRBJ1-1
v_call: TRBV6-5
cdr3_length: 15
clone_size: .
d_call: .
cdr3_aa: CASSYSLGRNTEAFF
cdr3_nt: TGTGCCAGCAGTTACTCATTGGGGAGGAACACTGAAGCTTTCTTT

j_call: TRBJ1-5
v_call: TRBV7-9
cdr3_length: 17
clone_size: once
d_call: TRBD1
cdr3_aa: CASSLVLTGYPNQPQHF
cdr3_nt: TGTGCCAGCAGCTTAGTTTTGACAGGGTATCCCAATCAGCCCCAGCATTTT

j_call: TRBJ1-2
v_call: TRBV29-1
cdr3_length: 11
clone_size: .
d_call: .
cdr3_aa: CSTGGEYGYTF
cdr3_nt: TGCAGCACTGGAGGGGAGTATGGCTACACCTTC

j_call: TRBJ2-1
v_call: TRBV6-6
cdr3_length: 16
clone_size: .
d_call: TRBD2
cdr3_aa: CASRTSGGVPTPEQFF
cdr3_nt: TGTGCCAGCAGGACTAGCGGGGGGGTACCTACCCCTGAGCAGTTCTTC

j_call: TRBJ2-2
v_call: TRBV10-1
cdr3_length: 16
clone_size: .
d_call: .
cdr3_aa: CASSPTREENTGELFF
cdr3_nt: TGCGCCAGCAGCCCCACCCGCGAGGAGAACACCGGGGAGCTGTTTTTT

j_call: TRBJ2-5
v_call: TRBV12-5
cdr3_length: 14
clone_size: once
d_call: TRBD1
cdr3_aa: CASGWDSLQETQYF
cdr3_nt: TGTGCTAGTGGCTGGGACAGTTTACAAGAGACCCAGTACTTC

j_call: TRBJ2-3
v_call: TRBV4-3
cdr3_length: 15
clone_size: .
d_call: TRBD2
cdr3_aa: CASSQGAGVVDTQYF
cdr3_nt: TGCGCCAGCAGCCAGGGTGCGGGAGTGGTAGATACGCAGTATTTT

j_call: TRBJ2-7
v_call: TRBV2
cdr3_length: 12
clone_size: once
d_call: .
cdr3_aa: CASKPDGYEQYF
cdr3_nt: TGTGCCAGCAAGCCCGACGGGTACGAGCAGTACTTC

j_call: TRBJ1-1
v_call: TRBV20-1
cdr3_length: 11
clone_size: .
d_call: .
cdr3_aa: CSARMNTEAFF
cdr3_nt: TGCAGTGCCAGGATGAACACTGAAGCTTTCTTT

j_call: TRBJ1-4
v_call: TRBV9
cdr3_length: 12
clone_size: few
d_call: TRBD1
cdr3_aa: CASSGDSQKLFF
cdr3_nt: TGTGCCAGCAGCGGGGACAGTCAAAAACTGTTTTTT

j_call: TRBJ1-4
v_call: TRBV5-1
cdr3_length: 16
clone_size: .
d_call: .
cdr3_aa: CASSWTPGQFGEKLFF
cdr3_nt: TGCGCCAGCAGCTGGACCCCGGGACAATTTGGTGAAAAACTGTTTTTT

j_call: TRBJ1-2
v_call: TRBV2
cdr3_length: 12
clone_size: .
d_call: .
cdr3_aa: CASSVDRTRHTF
cdr3_nt: TGTGCCAGCAGTGTTGATAGGACACGACACACCTTC

j_call: TRBJ2-1
v_call: TRBV2
cdr3_length: 16
clone_size: .
d_call: TRBD2
cdr3_aa: CASSEGLAGSYNEQFF
cdr3_nt: TGTGCCAGCAGTGAAGGGCTAGCGGGCTCCTACAATGAGCAGTTCTTC

j_call: TRBJ2-7
v_call: TRBV2
cdr3_length: 13
clone_size: .
d_call: .
cdr3_aa: CASGPGGSYEQYF
cdr3_nt: TGTGCCAGCGGACCTGGGGGGAGCTACGAGCAGTACTTC

j_call: TRBJ1-3
v_call: TRBV11-2
cdr3_length: 15
clone_size: .
d_call: TRBD1
cdr3_aa: CASRARGRGGNTIYF
cdr3_nt: TGTGCCAGCAGAGCCAGGGGGCGCGGTGGAAACACCATATATTTT

j_call: TRBJ1-6
v_call: TRBV2
cdr3_length: 14
clone_size: .
d_call: .
cdr3_aa: CASSADSYNSPLHF
cdr3_nt: TGTGCCAGCAGTGCCGACAGTTATAATTCACCCCTCCACTTT

j_call: TRBJ2-7
v_call: TRBV5-5
cdr3_length: 14
clone_size: .
d_call: .
cdr3_aa: CASSLEPRIYEQYF
cdr3_nt: TGTGCCAGCAGCTTGGAGCCGCGGATCTACGAGCAGTACTTC

j_call: TRBJ2-2
v_call: TRBV5-1
cdr3_length: 16
clone_size: .
d_call: TRBD2
cdr3_aa: CASSLGAGGNTGELFF
cdr3_nt: TGCGCCAGCAGCTTGGGCGCGGGAGGTAACACCGGGGAGCTGTTTTTT

j_call: TRBJ2-2
v_call: TRBV10-3
cdr3_length: 17
clone_size: .
d_call: .
cdr3_aa: CAISDLEKQANTGELFF
cdr3_nt: TGTGCCATCAGTGATCTCGAAAAGCAAGCGAACACCGGGGAGCTGTTTTTT

j_call: TRBJ1-4
v_call: TRBV7-2
cdr3_length: 13
clone_size: few
d_call: TRBD1
cdr3_aa: CASSLGTGGKLFF
cdr3_nt: TGTGCCAGCAGCCTAGGGACAGGGGGAAAACTGTTTTTT

j_call: TRBJ2-1
v_call: TRBV11-3
cdr3_length: 14
clone_size: once
d_call: TRBD2
cdr3_aa: CASSASGNYNEQFF
cdr3_nt: TGTGCCAGCAGCGCTAGCGGGAACTACAATGAGCAGTTCTTC

j_call: TRBJ2-1
v_call: TRBV6-5
cdr3_length: 11
clone_size: .
d_call: .
cdr3_aa: CASRHSYEQFF
cdr3_nt: TGTGCCAGCAGACATAGCTATGAGCAGTTCTTC

j_call: TRBJ2-5
v_call: TRBV7-9
cdr3_length: 17
clone_size: .
d_call: TRBD2
cdr3_aa: CASSLGSTSGTQETQYF
cdr3_nt: TGTGCCAGCAGCTTGGGATCGACTAGCGGGACCCAAGAGACCCAGTACTTC

j_call: TRBJ2-5
v_call: TRBV5-1
cdr3_length: 16
clone_size: .
d_call: TRBD2
cdr3_aa: CASSPGTSGNQETQYF
cdr3_nt: TGCGCCAGCAGCCCGGGGACTAGCGGAAACCAAGAGACCCAGTACTTC

j_call: TRBJ1-2
v_call: TRBV7-8
cdr3_length: 14
clone_size: .
d_call: TRBD1
cdr3_aa: CASSLKQGADGYTF
cdr3_nt: TGTGCCAGCAGCTTAAAACAGGGGGCGGACGGCTACACCTTC

j_call: TRBJ2-7
v_call: TRBV6-5
cdr3_length: 12
clone_size: .
d_call: .
cdr3_aa: CASSQGSYEQYF
cdr3_nt: TGTGCCAGCAGCCAGGGGTCCTACGAGCAGTACTTC

j_call: TRBJ2-1
v_call: TRBV11-3
cdr3_length: 15
clone_size: .
d_call: TRBD2
cdr3_aa: CASSQGLAGDNEQFF
cdr3_nt: TGTGCCAGCAGCCAGGGACTAGCGGGGGACAATGAGCAGTTCTTC

j_call: TRBJ1-6
v_call: TRBV18
cdr3_length: 16
clone_size: .
d_call: TRBD1
cdr3_aa: CASSPLTGQVNSPLHF
cdr3_nt: TGTGCCAGCTCACCTTTGACGGGACAGGTGAATTCACCCCTCCACTTT

j_call: TRBJ1-1
v_call: TRBV19
cdr3_length: 12
clone_size: .
d_call: TRBD1
cdr3_aa: CASREPGQEAFF
cdr3_nt: TGTGCCAGTAGGGAGCCGGGACAGGAGGCTTTCTTT

j_call: TRBJ1-1
v_call: TRBV4-2
cdr3_length: 13
clone_size: .
d_call: TRBD1
cdr3_aa: CASSQGQGTEAFF
cdr3_nt: TGTGCCAGCAGCCAAGGACAGGGCACTGAAGCTTTCTTT

j_call: TRBJ2-7
v_call: TRBV7-8
cdr3_length: 16
clone_size: .
d_call: TRBD1
cdr3_aa: CASSLGTGEGFYEQYF
cdr3_nt: TGTGCCAGCAGCTTAGGGACAGGGGAAGGATTCTACGAGCAGTACTTC

j_call: TRBJ1-5
v_call: TRBV18
cdr3_length: 17
clone_size: .
d_call: .
cdr3_aa: CASSPLTVTSSNQPQHF
cdr3_nt: TGTGCCAGCTCACCACTGACAGTAACAAGTAGCAATCAGCCCCAGCATTTT